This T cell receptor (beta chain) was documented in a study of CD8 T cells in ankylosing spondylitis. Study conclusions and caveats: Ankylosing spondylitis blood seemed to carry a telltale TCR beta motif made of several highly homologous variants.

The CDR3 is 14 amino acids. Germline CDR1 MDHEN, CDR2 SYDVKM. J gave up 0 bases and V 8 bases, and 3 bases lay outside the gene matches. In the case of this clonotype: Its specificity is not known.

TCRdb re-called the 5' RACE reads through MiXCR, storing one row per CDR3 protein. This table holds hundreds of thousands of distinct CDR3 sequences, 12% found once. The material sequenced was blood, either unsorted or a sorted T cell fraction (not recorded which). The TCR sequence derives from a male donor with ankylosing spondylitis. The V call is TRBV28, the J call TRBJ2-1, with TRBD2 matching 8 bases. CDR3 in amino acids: CASGSGSSYNEQFF. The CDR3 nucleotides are TGTGCCAGCGGGAGCGGGAGCTCCTACAATGAGCAGTTCTTC.